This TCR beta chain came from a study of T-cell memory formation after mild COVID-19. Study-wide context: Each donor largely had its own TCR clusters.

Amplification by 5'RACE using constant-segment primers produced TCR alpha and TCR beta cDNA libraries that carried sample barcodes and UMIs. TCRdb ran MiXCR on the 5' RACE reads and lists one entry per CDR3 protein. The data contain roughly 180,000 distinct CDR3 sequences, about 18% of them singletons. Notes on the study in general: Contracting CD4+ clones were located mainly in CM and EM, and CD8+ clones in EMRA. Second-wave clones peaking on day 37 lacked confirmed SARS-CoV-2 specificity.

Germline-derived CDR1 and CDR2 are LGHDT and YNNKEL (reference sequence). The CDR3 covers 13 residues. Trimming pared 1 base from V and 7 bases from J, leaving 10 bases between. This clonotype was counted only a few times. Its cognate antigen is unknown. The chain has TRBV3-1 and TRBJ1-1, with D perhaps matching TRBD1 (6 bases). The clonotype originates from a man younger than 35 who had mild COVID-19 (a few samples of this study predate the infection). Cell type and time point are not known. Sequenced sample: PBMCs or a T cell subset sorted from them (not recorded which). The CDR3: CASSQVGGDEAFF. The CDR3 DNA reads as TGTGCCAGCAGCCAAGTAGGGGGGGATGAAGCTTTCTTT.